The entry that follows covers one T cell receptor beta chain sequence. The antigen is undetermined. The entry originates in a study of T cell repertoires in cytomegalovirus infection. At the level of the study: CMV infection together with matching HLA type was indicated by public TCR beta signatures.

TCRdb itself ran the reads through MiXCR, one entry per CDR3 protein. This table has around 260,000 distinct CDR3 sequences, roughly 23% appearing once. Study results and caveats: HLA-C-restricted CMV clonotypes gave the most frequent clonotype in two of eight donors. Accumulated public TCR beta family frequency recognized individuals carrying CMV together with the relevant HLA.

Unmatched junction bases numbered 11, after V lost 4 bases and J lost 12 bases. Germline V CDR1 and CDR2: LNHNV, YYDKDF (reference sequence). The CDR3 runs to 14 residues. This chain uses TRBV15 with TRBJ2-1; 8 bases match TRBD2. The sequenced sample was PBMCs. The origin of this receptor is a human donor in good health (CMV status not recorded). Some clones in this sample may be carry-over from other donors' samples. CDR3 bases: TGTGCCACCAGCATCCGGACTAGCAGGGCGGGGCAGTTCTTC. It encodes CATSIRTSRAGQFF.